The next 25 T cell receptor beta chains were all read from a single sample in a study of CD8 T cells in ankylosing spondylitis. TCRdb reprocessed the 5' RACE reads with MiXCR, giving one entry per CDR3 protein. The repertoire holds 7,500 to 10,000 distinct CDR3 sequences, under 6.5% seen once, with under 50% in the top ten. Input material: blood, either unsorted or a sorted T cell fraction (not recorded which). The receptors come from a female donor with ankylosing spondylitis or in good health (not recorded which).

This clonotype was seen many times. The rearrangement uses TRBV9 and TRBJ2-3, with 8 bases fitting TRBD2. The CDR3 totals 17 residues. With 1 base clipped from V and 0 bases from J, the junction kept 7 bases outside the gene matches. Germline V gene lookup returns CDR1 SGDLS and CDR2 YYNGEE. The CDR3 region is CASSVQGSGDSTDTQYF. DNA of the CDR3: TGTGCCAGCAGCGTACAGGGTAGCGGGGACAGCACAGATACGCAGTATTTT.

This clonotype has ten or more counts. CDR3 sequence (DNA): TGTGCCAGCAGCGTAGACAGAACCTCACAAGAGACCCAGTACTTC. Encoded protein: CASSVDRTSQETQYF. The chain recombines TRBV9 with TRBJ2-5; D remains ambiguous. The CDR3 loop spans 15 amino acids. CDR1 is SGDLS and CDR2 is YYNGEE in the germline V gene. The V end lost 0 bases, the J end lost 2 bases, and 11 bases lay between the germline ends.

This clonotype occurred a few times. The V and J genes are TRBV9 and TRBJ2-7; 8 bases are a match to TRBD2. The ends lost 4 bases at V and 2 bases at J; junction bases unmatched: 17. Looked up from germline, CDR1 is SGDLS and CDR2 is YYNGEE. The CDR3 contains 18 residues. In nucleotides, the CDR3 is TGTGCCAGCAGCCCCCACTCCAGCGGGAGTCCCCATCCCTACGAGCAGTACTTC. Its protein is CASSPHSSGSPHPYEQYF.

Sample share makes this clonotype medium-sized. The gene calls are TRBV9 and TRBJ2-3, with unresolved D. The V end lost 3 bases, the J end lost 3 bases, and 11 bases lay between the germline ends. Germline CDR1 SGDLS, CDR2 YYNGEE. The CDR3 consists of 14 residues. The CDR3 nucleotides are TGTGCCAGCAGCGACTTCCAGAGGACAGATACGCAGTATTTT. It is translated as CASSDFQRTDTQYF.

Sample share makes this clonotype medium-sized. The rearrangement joins TRBV9 to TRBJ2-7; possibly TRBD2 for D (6 bases). The CDR3 consists of 16 residues. The germline V gene encodes CDR1 SGDLS and CDR2 YYNGEE. V shed 4 bases and J shed 2 bases, with 19 bases lying between them. The CDR3 sequence is CASSSMAEGLPYEQYF. CDR3 bases: TGTGCCAGCAGCTCTATGGCGGAGGGCCTCCCCTACGAGCAGTACTTC.

This clonotype came up a few times. This chain connects TRBV9 to TRBJ2-3, with 10 bases aligning to TRBD2. This CDR3 spans 15 amino acids. Germline assignment: CDR1 SGDLS and CDR2 YYNGEE. V shed 3 bases, J shed 4 bases, and the junction held 5 bases outside the gene matches. The CDR3 loop is CASSASGGAADTQYF. The CDR3 DNA reads TGTGCCAGCAGCGCAAGCGGGGGGGCAGCAGATACGCAGTATTTT.

This clonotype was observed many times. The chain carries TRBV9 and TRBJ2-7, with 10 nucleotides matching TRBD1. The V segment lost 3 bases and the J segment 3 bases; nucleotides outside the gene matches: 6. The CDR3 loop spans 15 amino acids. CDR1 is SGDLS, CDR2 YYNGEE, per germline. CDR3 sequence reads: CASSAPDRGDYEQYF. The CDR3 bases are TGTGCCAGCAGCGCACCGGACAGGGGGGACTACGAGCAGTACTTC.

This clonotype was detected only a few times. The DNA of the CDR3 is TGTGCCAGCAGCGTATCCGGGACTACTTACAATGAGCAGTTCTTC. Residues: CASSVSGTTYNEQFF. V and J are TRBV9 and TRBJ2-1; 7 bases are a match to TRBD2. Germline CDR1 SGDLS, CDR2 YYNGEE. Trimming removed 1 base from V and 4 bases from J; junction bases left unmatched: 5. The CDR3 length is 15 residues.

This clonotype was observed many times. The V call is TRBV9, the J call TRBJ1-2; D is unclear. Germline CDR1 is SGDLS and CDR2 is YYNGEE. The V end was cut by 4 bases, the J end by 4 bases, with 14 bases between. The CDR3 is made up of 14 amino acids. In nucleotides, the CDR3 is TGTGCCAGCAGCAGTCTTCTGGACTCCTATGGCTACACCTTC. It yields the protein CASSSLLDSYGYTF. The whole variable domain, filled in from reference TRBV9 and TRBJ1-2, reads DSGVTQTPKHLITATGQRVTLRCSPRSGDLSVYWYQQSLDQGLQFLIQYYNGEERAKGNILERFSAQQFPDLHSELNLSSLELGDSALYFCASSSLLDSYGYTFGSGTRLTVV.

This clonotype showed up many times. This rearrangement joins TRBV9 to TRBJ2-3; D possibly corresponds to TRBD1 (6 bases). V was pared by 4 bases and J by 3 bases, with 9 bases between. The V gene's germline CDR1 is SGDLS and CDR2 YYNGEE. The CDR3 runs 13 residues. CDR3 nucleotides: TGTGCCAGCAGCCCCACAGGGACAGATACGCAGTATTTT. Translating it yields CASSPTGTDTQYF.

The table lists this clonotype with many counts. The CDR3 sequence: CASSVGRGGLDYNEQFF. The CDR3 nucleotides are TGTGCCAGCAGCGTAGGGAGGGGGGGCCTGGACTACAATGAGCAGTTCTTC. The chain uses TRBV9 and TRBJ2-1; tentatively, D is TRBD2 (7 bases). The length of the CDR3 is 17 residues. V was trimmed by 0 bases and J by 3 bases, leaving 16 bases between them. The germline V gene encodes CDR1 SGDLS and CDR2 YYNGEE. Drawing the rest from reference TRBV9 and TRBJ2-1, the complete variable domain is DSGVTQTPKHLITATGQRVTLRCSPRSGDLSVYWYQQSLDQGLQFLIQYYNGEERAKGNILERFSAQQFPDLHSELNLSSLELGDSALYFCASSVGRGGLDYNEQFFGPGTRLTVL.

In this sample, this clonotype turned up many times. The V gene is TRBV9, the J gene TRBJ2-7, with D uncertain. CDR1 is SGDLS and CDR2 is YYNGEE in the germline V gene. The CDR3 has 13 residues. Trimming removed 0 bases at V and 0 bases at J, with 4 bases between. The CDR3 protein is CASSVESSYEQYF. The CDR3, as DNA: TGTGCCAGCAGCGTAGAATCCTCCTACGAGCAGTACTTC.

By sample share, this clonotype is medium-sized. This chain links TRBV9 with TRBJ1-1, with 7 bases that match TRBD1. This CDR3 is 13 amino acids long. The V gene's germline CDR1 is SGDLS and CDR2 YYNGEE. With V trimmed by 3 bases and J by 4 bases, 3 bases remained unmatched. The CDR3 DNA reads as TGTGCCAGCAGCGGAACAGGGGTCACTGAAGCTTTCTTT. Protein product: CASSGTGVTEAFF.

By sample share, this clonotype is medium-sized (0.01 to 0.1%). V and J are TRBV9 and TRBJ2-1; the D is unclear. This CDR3 has 15 amino acids. Germline V gene lookup returns CDR1 SGDLS and CDR2 YYNGEE. V lost 5 bases to trimming and J lost 3 bases, with 15 bases between them. The CDR3 DNA is TGTGCCAGCAGTCACGAGATATCAAACTACAATGAGCAGTTCTTC. This codes for CASSHEISNYNEQFF. The full variable domain, its missing parts supplied by reference TRBV9 and TRBJ2-1, is DSGVTQTPKHLITATGQRVTLRCSPRSGDLSVYWYQQSLDQGLQFLIQYYNGEERAKGNILERFSAQQFPDLHSELNLSSLELGDSALYFCASSHEISNYNEQFFGPGTRLTVL.

This clonotype was recorded many times. The chain carries TRBV9 and TRBJ2-1; D unclear. Germline CDR1 and CDR2: SGDLS and YYNGEE. Trimming cost V 0 bases and J 5 bases, with 0 bases left between them. The CDR3 runs to 11 residues. As DNA, the CDR3 is TGTGCCAGCAGCGTAGACAATGAGCAGTTCTTC. This sequence encodes CASSVDNEQFF. Full variable domain (rest looked up from reference TRBV9 and TRBJ2-1): DSGVTQTPKHLITATGQRVTLRCSPRSGDLSVYWYQQSLDQGLQFLIQYYNGEERAKGNILERFSAQQFPDLHSELNLSSLELGDSALYFCASSVDNEQFFGPGTRLTVL.

This clonotype was picked up a small number of times. This chain connects TRBV9 to TRBJ2-1, with 16 nucleotides matching TRBD2. V lost 0 bases to trimming and J lost 1 base; unmatched junction nucleotides: 4. CDR1 and CDR2 from the germline V gene are SGDLS and YYNGEE. The CDR3 runs 19 residues. The CDR3 nucleotides are TGTGCCAGCAGCGTAGAGGGACTAGCGGGGGGGCTGTCCTACAATGAGCAGTTCTTC. Translation: CASSVEGLAGGLSYNEQFF. Combining the CDR3 with reference TRBV9 and TRBJ2-1 gives the whole variable domain DSGVTQTPKHLITATGQRVTLRCSPRSGDLSVYWYQQSLDQGLQFLIQYYNGEERAKGNILERFSAQQFPDLHSELNLSSLELGDSALYFCASSVEGLAGGLSYNEQFFGPGTRLTVL.

This clonotype is judged medium-sized. The chain employs TRBV9 and TRBJ2-5; D ambiguous. V lost 0 bases, J lost 1 base, and 10 bases lay in between. Germline lookup yields CDR1 SGDLS and CDR2 YYNGEE. This CDR3 region has 15 residues. The CDR3 DNA sequence: TGTGCCAGCAGCGTAGAAGGGTACGGCCAAGAGACCCAGTACTTC. As protein: CASSVEGYGQETQYF.

This clonotype was seen repeatedly, ten times or more. The CDR3 DNA is TGTGCCAGCAGCGGACAGGGACAGGATGCCTACGAGCAGTACTTC. Translating it yields CASSGQGQDAYEQYF. This sequence joins TRBV9 and TRBJ2-7; 8 bases map to TRBD1. CDR1 is SGDLS, CDR2 YYNGEE, per germline. The CDR3 runs 15 residues. Germline trimming cut 3 bases from V and 2 bases from J; bases unmatched to any gene: 7.

This clonotype has ten or more counts. This chain uses TRBV9 with TRBJ2-1; the D is unclear. Trimming cost V 4 bases and J 7 bases, with 9 bases left between them. The germline gives CDR1 SGDLS, CDR2 YYNGEE. The CDR3 extends over 12 amino acids. CDR3 amino acids: CASSYVGNEQFF. Here the CDR3 DNA reads TGTGCCAGCAGCTATGTGGGAAATGAGCAGTTCTTC.

This clonotype was observed at least ten times. One end of the junction varies from germline; a read error may be responsible. In DNA form, the CDR3 reads TGTGCCAGCAGCGACAGTACGGGAGTGGCCCCGAACACCGGGGAGCTGGTTTTT. This codes for CASSDSTGVAPNTGELVF. This chain connects TRBV9 to TRBJ2-2, with D tentatively TRBD2 (6 bases). The germline V gene has CDR1 SGDLS and CDR2 YYNGEE. CDR3 length: 18 amino acids.

This clonotype is medium-sized (0.01 to 0.1%) within its sample. V and J are TRBV9 and TRBJ2-1, with TRBD2 identical over 7 bases. This CDR3 contains 16 residues. Germline V lookup: CDR1 SGDLS, CDR2 YYNGEE. J lost 6 bases, V lost 0 bases, and 9 bases had no gene match. The CDR3 region is CASSVDLRGRGNEQFF. For the CDR3, the DNA is TGTGCCAGCAGCGTAGATCTCCGAGGGAGGGGCAATGAGCAGTTCTTC.

In its sample, this clonotype was seen many times. The V call is TRBV9, the J call TRBJ2-2; 8 bases map to TRBD2. J gave up 0 bases and V 3 bases, and 4 bases lay outside the gene matches. Looked up from germline, CDR1 is SGDLS and CDR2 is YYNGEE. CDR3 length: 16 amino acids. CDR3 loop: CASSAIAGTNTGELFF. CDR3 DNA sequence: TGTGCCAGCAGCGCCATAGCGGGGACGAACACCGGGGAGCTGTTTTTT.

In this sample, this clonotype turned up a few times. The chain uses TRBV9 and TRBJ2-1, with 7 bases lining up with TRBD2. Germline CDR1 reads SGDLS; CDR2 reads YYNGEE. The CDR3 length is 15 residues. V lost 4 bases, J lost 4 bases, and 8 bases stayed unmatched. The DNA for the CDR3 is TGTGCCAGCAGCCCGCGGGGGTTGGAATACAATGAGCAGTTCTTC. Amino acid sequence: CASSPRGLEYNEQFF. The complete variable domain, with remaining parts taken from reference TRBV9 and TRBJ2-1, reads DSGVTQTPKHLITATGQRVTLRCSPRSGDLSVYWYQQSLDQGLQFLIQYYNGEERAKGNILERFSAQQFPDLHSELNLSSLELGDSALYFCASSPRGLEYNEQFFGPGTRLTVL.

This clonotype is termed medium-sized. The chain is built from TRBV9 and TRBJ2-1; 8 nucleotides match TRBD2. Looked up from germline, CDR1 is SGDLS and CDR2 is YYNGEE. The CDR3 is 14 amino acids. Trimming took 2 bases from V and 8 from J; bases not matched to a gene: 6. CDR3 sequence: CASSVETSAHEQFF. In nucleotides, the CDR3 is TGTGCCAGCAGCGTCGAGACTAGCGCCCATGAGCAGTTCTTC.

The chain has TRBV9 and TRBJ2-2; TRBD2 agrees at 8 bases. The CDR3 totals 15 residues. The V segment lost 3 bases and the J segment 0 bases; nucleotides outside the gene matches: 1. The germline CDR1 and CDR2 sequences are SGDLS and YYNGEE. The CDR3 here is CASSAGGANTGELFF. The CDR3 DNA follows: TGTGCCAGCAGCGCCGGGGGGGCGAACACCGGGGAGCTGTTTTTT.